The sequence of this TCR beta chain was determined in a study of molecular identifiers for immune sequencing clone quantification. About the research overall: The replicates split RNA from roughly 20,000 or 100,000 naive CD8 cells five ways and sequenced four.

One entry per CDR3 protein results from TCRdb running MiXCR on the PCR reads. The sample includes hundreds of thousands of distinct CDR3 sequences, just under 20% of them seen just once. The CDR3 is 16 residues long. CDR1 is LNHDA, CDR2 SQIVND, per germline (reference sequence). Trimming left V 2 bases short and J 4 bases short, with 14 bases between. Comment on this clonotype: Its cognate antigen is unknown.

Construction of naive CD8 libraries employed roughly 18,000 to 1,000,000 sorted cells together with 10%, 30% or 50% RNA. Findings and limits, study-wide: Clones with over 20 RNA copies captured over 99% of effector molecules but under 1% of naive ones. The sizes of highly expanded clones could be underestimated when identical TCR molecules share a barcode.

This rearrangement joins TRBV19 to TRBJ2-2; D is unclear. The sequencing input was naive CD8+ T cells from blood, with Jurkat cell RNA spiked in. Subset: FACS-sorted CD8+CD4-CCR7+CD45RA+ naive T cells. The clonotype comes from a human donor in good health. Some libraries in this study had Jurkat cell RNA spiked in. The CDR3 region is CASSINSGRFTGELFF. For the CDR3, the DNA is TGTGCCAGTAGTATAAACTCGGGCAGGTTCACCGGGGAGCTGTTTTTT. Variable domain in full (rest from reference TRBV19 and TRBJ2-2): DGGITQSPKYLFRKEGQNVTLSCEQNLNHDAMYWYRQDPGQGLRLIYYSQIVNDFQKGDIAEGYSVSREKKESFPLTVTSAQKNPTAFYLCASSINSGRFTGELFFGEGSRLTVL.